This passage covers 11 T cell receptor beta chains from one sample sequenced in a study of T-cell memory formation after mild COVID-19. TCRdb reanalysed the 5' RACE reads using MiXCR and keeps one entry per CDR3 protein. The sample holds roughly 110,000 distinct CDR3 sequences; 22% are singletons and the top ten take under 50%. Sequencing was performed on PBMCs or a T cell subset sorted from them (not recorded which). The receptor set was obtained from a man in his late teens or twenties who had mild COVID-19 (a few samples of this study predate the infection). Cell type and time point are not known.

This clonotype occurred a few times. The chain recombines TRBV4-3 with TRBJ1-5; 7 nucleotides agree with TRBD1. The length of the CDR3 is 15 residues. The V gene's germline CDR1 is LGHNA and CDR2 YSLEER. J was trimmed by 4 bases and V by 1 base; bases with no gene match: 4. CDR3 amino acids: CASSQGATGNQPQHF. The CDR3 coding sequence is TGCGCCAGCAGCCAAGGAGCGACAGGGAATCAGCCCCAGCATTTT.

The chain recombines TRBV6-5 with TRBJ1-1; 7 bases fit TRBD1. J was trimmed by 11 bases and V by 2 bases; bases with no gene match: 8. Germline V gene data show CDR1 as MNHEY and CDR2 as SVGAGI. CDR3 size: 13 residues. This CDR3 reads CASSYNGRGLAFF. The CDR3 DNA reads as TGTGCCAGCAGTTACAATGGCAGGGGGTTGGCTTTCTTT.

The genes are TRBV12-3 or TRBV12-4 and TRBJ1-1; D uncertain. The V gene lost 5 bases and the J gene lost 1 base, with 8 bases spanning the gap. This CDR3 comprises 13 residues. Here the CDR3 DNA reads TGTGCCAGCAGTAGAACAGAGAACACTGAAGCTTTCTTT. Its translation: CASSRTENTEAFF.

The chain uses TRBV14 and TRBJ1-4, with no clear D. Germline-derived CDR1 and CDR2 are SGHDN and FVKESK. The CDR3 spans 15 residues. The V and J ends lost 2 bases and 8 bases respectively, with 15 bases between them. CDR3: CASSQMAEVWEKLFF. The CDR3, as DNA: TGTGCCAGCAGCCAAATGGCAGAGGTTTGGGAAAAACTGTTTTTT.

This clonotype has just a few counts. V usage is TRBV5-1 and J usage is TRBJ2-3, with 7 bases matching TRBD2. This CDR3 is built from 18 residues. The V gene end was trimmed by 3 bases and the J gene end by 4 bases; junction bases not matched to a gene: 17. Germline-derived CDR1 and CDR2 are SGHRS and YFSETQ. CDR3 sequence (DNA): TGCGCCAGCAGCTCCGGACTAGTTTTCAATTGGGAGCCAGATACGCAGTATTTT. This translates into CASSSGLVFNWEPDTQYF.

This clonotype was seen repeatedly, ten times or more. J is TRBJ2-1 and V is TRBV11-2; 8 bases are shared with TRBD2. Germline trimming cut 4 bases from V and 1 base from J; bases unmatched to any gene: 9. Germline CDR1 and CDR2: SGHAT and FQNNGV. The CDR3 is 17 residues long. The CDR3 region is CASSSGPGLGSYNEQFF. The CDR3 region has the DNA TGTGCCAGCAGCTCCGGCCCGGGACTAGGGTCCTACAATGAGCAGTTCTTC.

This clonotype was counted many times. The chain joins TRBV19 to TRBJ2-2, with D perhaps being TRBD1 or TRBD2 (5 bases each). The ends were cut back, 5 bases at V and 4 bases at J, with 11 bases in the middle. Germline values: CDR1 LNHDA, CDR2 SQIVND (reference sequence). This CDR3 comprises 14 residues. CDR3: CASSPGPTTGELFF. The CDR3 nucleotides are TGTGCCAGTAGTCCGGGACCCACCACCGGGGAGCTGTTTTTT.

The chain couples TRBV6-2 or TRBV6-3 to TRBJ2-2; tentative D call: TRBD1 (6 bases). The V gene's germline CDR1 is MNHEY and CDR2 SVGEGT. V dropped 2 bases and J dropped 6 bases, with 16 bases sitting between them. The CDR3 is 16 residues long. Here the CDR3 DNA reads TGTGCCAGCAGTTACATTTGGGGGCCCCTTCCCGGGGAGCTGTTTTTT. Protein sequence: CASSYIWGPLPGELFF.

This clonotype was seen more than once but under ten times. This chain links TRBV12-3 or TRBV12-4 with TRBJ2-1; weak D call: TRBD2 (5 bases). Trimming removed 4 bases from V and 5 bases from J, with 9 bases in between. This CDR3 is 13 amino acids long. The CDR3 DNA is TGTGCCAGCAGTTCAAGAGGGAACAATGAGCAGTTCTTC. It specifies CASSSRGNNEQFF.

This clonotype was seen a few times. This chain connects TRBV20-1 to TRBJ2-3, with D unclear. The V gene's germline CDR1 is DFQATT and CDR2 SNEGSKA (reference sequence). The V end lost 6 bases, the J end lost 4 bases, and 20 bases lay between the germline ends. The CDR3 totals 15 residues. CDR3 sequence (DNA): TGCAGTGCGAGCCCATATGGGTCGCCCCCAGATACGCAGTATTTT. Its protein is CSASPYGSPPDTQYF.

This clonotype was counted a few times. The CDR3 DNA reads TGTGCCACCAGCAGAGACATGGGGGCTGGTGCGCAGTATTTT. Translation gives CATSRDMGAGAQYF. V gene TRBV15 combines with J gene TRBJ2-3, with D possibly TRBD1 on 6 matching bases. Germline CDR1 LNHNV, CDR2 YYDKDF (reference sequence). The CDR3 is 14 residues long. V shed 0 bases and J shed 10 bases, with 14 bases lying between them.